This T cell receptor (beta chain) appears in the sequencing data of a study of control samples from healthy donors and cancer patients. Germline CDR1 SGHVS, CDR2 FQNEAQ. The CDR3 totals 15 residues. V dropped 0 bases and J dropped 8; count of bases not matched to a gene: 4. Generated by immunoSEQ multiplex PCR, the TCRdb table keeps only in-frame clones and is missing some. This table has roughly 80,000 clones, about 92% appearing once. This TCR came from a woman in her sixties in good health. The V and J genes are TRBV7-8 and TRBJ1-4, with TRBD1 matching 9 bases. Sequences were obtained from blood. Here the CDR3 DNA reads TGTGCCAGCAGCTTAGCGGGACAGGGTAGGGAAAAACTGTTTTTT. This codes for CASSLAGQGREKLFF.